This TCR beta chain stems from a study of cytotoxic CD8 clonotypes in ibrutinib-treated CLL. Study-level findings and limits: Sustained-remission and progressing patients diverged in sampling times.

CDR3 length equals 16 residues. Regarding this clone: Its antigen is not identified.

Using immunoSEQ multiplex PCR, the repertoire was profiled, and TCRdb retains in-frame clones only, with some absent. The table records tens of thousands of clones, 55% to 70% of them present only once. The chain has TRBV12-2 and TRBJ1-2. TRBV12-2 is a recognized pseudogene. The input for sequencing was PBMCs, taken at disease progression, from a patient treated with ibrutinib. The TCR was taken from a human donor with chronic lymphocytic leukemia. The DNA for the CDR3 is TGTGCAAGTCGCTTAAACGACCAGGGAGGGCCCTATGGCTACACCTTC. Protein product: CASRLNDQGGPYGYTF.